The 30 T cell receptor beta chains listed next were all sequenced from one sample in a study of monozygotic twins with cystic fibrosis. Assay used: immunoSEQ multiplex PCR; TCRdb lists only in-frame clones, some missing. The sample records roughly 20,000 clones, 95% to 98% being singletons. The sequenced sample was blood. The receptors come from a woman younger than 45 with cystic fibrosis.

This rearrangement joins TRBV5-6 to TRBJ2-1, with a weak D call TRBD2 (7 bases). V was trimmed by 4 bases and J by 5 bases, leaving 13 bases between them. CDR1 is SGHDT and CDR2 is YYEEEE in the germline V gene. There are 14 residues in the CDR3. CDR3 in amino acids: CASSDGGRNNEQFF. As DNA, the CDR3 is TGTGCCAGCAGCGACGGGGGGCGAAACAATGAGCAGTTCTTC.

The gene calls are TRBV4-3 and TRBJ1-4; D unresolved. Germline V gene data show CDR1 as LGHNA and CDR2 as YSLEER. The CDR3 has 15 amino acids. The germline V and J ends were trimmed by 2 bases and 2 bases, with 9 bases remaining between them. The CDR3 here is CASSQHTVTNEKLFF. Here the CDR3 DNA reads TGCGCCAGCAGCCAACATACAGTGACTAATGAAAAACTGTTTTTT.

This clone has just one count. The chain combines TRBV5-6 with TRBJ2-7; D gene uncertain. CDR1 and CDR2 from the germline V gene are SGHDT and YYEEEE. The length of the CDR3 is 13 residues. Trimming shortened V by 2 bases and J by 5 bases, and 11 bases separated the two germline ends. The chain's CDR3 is CASSFSSINEQYF. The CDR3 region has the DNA TGTGCCAGCAGCTTCAGCAGTATTAACGAGCAGTACTTC.

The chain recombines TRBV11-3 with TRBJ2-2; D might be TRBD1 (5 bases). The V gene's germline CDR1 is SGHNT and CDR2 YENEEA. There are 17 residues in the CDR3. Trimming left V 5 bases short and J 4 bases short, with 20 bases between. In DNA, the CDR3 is TGTGCCAGCAGCCCCCGTTTAGGCGCAGGGCTCACCGGGGAGCTGTTTTTT. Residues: CASSPRLGAGLTGELFF. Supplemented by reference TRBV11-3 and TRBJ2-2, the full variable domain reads EAGVVQSPRYKIIEKKQPVAFWCNPISGHNTLYWYLQNLGQGPELLIRYENEEAVDDSQLPKDRFSAERLKGVDSTLKIQPAELGDSAVYLCASSPRLGAGLTGELFFGEGSRLTVL.

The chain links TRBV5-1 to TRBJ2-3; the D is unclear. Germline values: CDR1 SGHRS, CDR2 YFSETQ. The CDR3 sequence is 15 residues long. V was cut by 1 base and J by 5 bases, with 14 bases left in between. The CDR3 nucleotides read TGCGCCAGCAGCTTGCGTCAAGGGATCGAAGATACGCAGTATTTT. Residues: CASSLRQGIEDTQYF.

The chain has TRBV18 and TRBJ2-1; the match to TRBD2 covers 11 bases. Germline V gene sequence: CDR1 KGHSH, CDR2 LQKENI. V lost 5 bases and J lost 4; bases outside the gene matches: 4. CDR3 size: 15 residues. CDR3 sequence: CASSDASGGYNEQFF. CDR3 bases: TGTGCCAGCTCAGACGCTAGCGGGGGGTACAATGAGCAGTTCTTC.

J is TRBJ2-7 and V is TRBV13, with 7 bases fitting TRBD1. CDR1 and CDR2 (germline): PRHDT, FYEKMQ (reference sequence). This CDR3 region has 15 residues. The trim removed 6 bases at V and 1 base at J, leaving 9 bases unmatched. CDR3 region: CASRLRTGLSYEQYF. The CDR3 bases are TGTGCCAGCAGGCTCAGGACAGGTCTTTCCTACGAGCAGTACTTC. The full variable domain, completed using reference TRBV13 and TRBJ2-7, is AAGVIQSPRHLIKEKRETATLKCYPIPRHDTVYWYQQGPGQDPQFLISFYEKMQSDKGSIPDRFSAQQFSDYHSELNMSSLELGDSALYFCASRLRTGLSYEQYFGPGTRLTVT.

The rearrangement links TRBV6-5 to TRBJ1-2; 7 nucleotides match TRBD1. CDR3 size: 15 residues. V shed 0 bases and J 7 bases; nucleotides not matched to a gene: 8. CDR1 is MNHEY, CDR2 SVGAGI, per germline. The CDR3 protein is CASSYSTGQSGGYTF. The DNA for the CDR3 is TGTGCCAGCAGTTACTCGACGGGACAGTCGGGTGGCTACACCTTC.

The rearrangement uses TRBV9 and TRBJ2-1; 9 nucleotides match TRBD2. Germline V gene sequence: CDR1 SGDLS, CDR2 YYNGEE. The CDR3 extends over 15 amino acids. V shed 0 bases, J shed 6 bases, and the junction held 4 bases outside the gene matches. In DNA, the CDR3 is TGTGCCAGCAGCGTAGAGGGCGGGGGGGCCAATGAGCAGTTCTTC. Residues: CASSVEGGGANEQFF.

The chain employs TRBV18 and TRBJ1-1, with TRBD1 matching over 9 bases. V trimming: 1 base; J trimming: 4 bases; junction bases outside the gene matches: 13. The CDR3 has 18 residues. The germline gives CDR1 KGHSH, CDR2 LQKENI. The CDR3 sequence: CASSPRVKMTGGRTEAFF. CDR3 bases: TGTGCCAGCTCACCACGAGTAAAGATGACAGGGGGTCGCACTGAAGCTTTCTTT.

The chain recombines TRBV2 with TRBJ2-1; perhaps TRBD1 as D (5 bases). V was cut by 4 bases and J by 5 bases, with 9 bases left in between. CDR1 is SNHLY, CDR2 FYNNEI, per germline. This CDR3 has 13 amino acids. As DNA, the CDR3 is TGTGCCAGCAGTGTAGGGGCGGACAATGAGCAGTTCTTC. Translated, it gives CASSVGADNEQFF.

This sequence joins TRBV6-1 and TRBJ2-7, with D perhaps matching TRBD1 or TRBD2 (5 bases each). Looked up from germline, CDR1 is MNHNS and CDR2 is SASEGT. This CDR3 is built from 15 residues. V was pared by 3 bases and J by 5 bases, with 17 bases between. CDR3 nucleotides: TGTGCCAGCAGTGACGAGGGGTGGGGAAGCCACGAGCAGTACTTC. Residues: CASSDEGWGSHEQYF.

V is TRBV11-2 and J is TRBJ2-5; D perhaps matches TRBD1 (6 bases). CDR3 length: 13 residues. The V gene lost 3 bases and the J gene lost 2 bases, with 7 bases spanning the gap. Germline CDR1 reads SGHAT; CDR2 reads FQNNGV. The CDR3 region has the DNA TGTGCCAGCAGCTTTACAGGGCAAGAGACCCAGTACTTC. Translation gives CASSFTGQETQYF.

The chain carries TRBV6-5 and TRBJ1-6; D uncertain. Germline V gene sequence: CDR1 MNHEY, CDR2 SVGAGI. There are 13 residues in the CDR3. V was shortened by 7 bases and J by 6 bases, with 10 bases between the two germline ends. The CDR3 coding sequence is TGTGCCAGCACGCATCGCATTAATTCACCCCTCCACTTT. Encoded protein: CASTHRINSPLHF.

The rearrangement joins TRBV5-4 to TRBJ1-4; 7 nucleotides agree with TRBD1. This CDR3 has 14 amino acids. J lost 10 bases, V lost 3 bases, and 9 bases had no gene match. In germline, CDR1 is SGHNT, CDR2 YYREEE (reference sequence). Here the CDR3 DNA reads TGTGCCAGCAGCTCCCAGGGGGGGGAGGGAAAACTGTTTTTT. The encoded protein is CASSSQGGEGKLFF. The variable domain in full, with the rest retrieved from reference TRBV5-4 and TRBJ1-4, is ETGVTQSPTHLIKTRGQQVTLRCSSQSGHNTVSWYQQALGQGPQFIFQYYREEENGRGNFPPRFSGLQFPNYSSELNVNALELDDSALYLCASSSQGGEGKLFFGSGTQLSVL.

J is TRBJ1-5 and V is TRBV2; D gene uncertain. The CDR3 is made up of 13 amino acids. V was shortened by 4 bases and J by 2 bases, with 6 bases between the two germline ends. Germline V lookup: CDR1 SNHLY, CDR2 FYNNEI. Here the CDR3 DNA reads TGTGCCAGCAGTGGGTCTGGCAATCAGCCCCAGCATTTT. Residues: CASSGSGNQPQHF. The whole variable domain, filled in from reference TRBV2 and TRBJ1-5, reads EPEVTQTPSHQVTQMGQEVILRCVPISNHLYFYWYRQILGQKVEFLVSFYNNEISEKSEIFDDQFSVERPDGSNFTLKIRSTKLEDSAMYFCASSGSGNQPQHFGDGTRLSIL.

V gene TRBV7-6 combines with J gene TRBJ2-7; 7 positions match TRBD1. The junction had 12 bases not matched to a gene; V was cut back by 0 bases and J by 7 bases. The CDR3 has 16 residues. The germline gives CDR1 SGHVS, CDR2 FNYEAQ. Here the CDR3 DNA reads TGTGCCAGCAGCTTAGCGGACGCGAGACAGGGCATGGAGCAGTACTTC. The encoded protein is CASSLADARQGMEQYF.

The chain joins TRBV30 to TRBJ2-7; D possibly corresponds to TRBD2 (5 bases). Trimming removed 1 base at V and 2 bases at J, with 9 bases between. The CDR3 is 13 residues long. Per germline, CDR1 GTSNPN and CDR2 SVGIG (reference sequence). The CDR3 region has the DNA TGTGCCTGGAGTGACGGGGATCCCTACGAGCAGTACTTC. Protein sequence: CAWSDGDPYEQYF.

The CDR3 DNA follows: TGTGCCAGCAGCTTTTATGGGGACCACGGAGCTTTCTTT. This codes for CASSFYGDHGAFF. The chain recombines TRBV7-9 with TRBJ1-1, with D possibly being TRBD1 (5 bases). Per the germline V gene, CDR1 is SEHNR and CDR2 is FQNEAQ (reference sequence). V was pared by 3 bases and J by 10 bases, with 15 bases between. This CDR3 spans 13 amino acids.

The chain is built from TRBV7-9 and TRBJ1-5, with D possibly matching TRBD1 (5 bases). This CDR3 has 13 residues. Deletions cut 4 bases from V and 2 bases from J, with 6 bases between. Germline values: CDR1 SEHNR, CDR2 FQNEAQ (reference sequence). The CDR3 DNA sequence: TGTGCCAGCAGCTGGGACGGCAATCAGCCCCAGCATTTT. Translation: CASSWDGNQPQHF.

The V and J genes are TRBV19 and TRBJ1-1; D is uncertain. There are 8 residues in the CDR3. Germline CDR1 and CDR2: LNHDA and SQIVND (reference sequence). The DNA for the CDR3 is TGTGCTAGTGGTACGGCTTTCTTT. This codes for CASGTAFF. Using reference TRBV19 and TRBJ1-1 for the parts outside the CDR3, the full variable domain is DGGITQSPKYLFRKEGQNVTLSCEQNLNHDAMYWYRQDPGQGLRLIYYSQIVNDFQKGDIAEGYSVSREKKESFPLTVTSAQKNPTAFYLCASGTAFFGQGTRLTVV.

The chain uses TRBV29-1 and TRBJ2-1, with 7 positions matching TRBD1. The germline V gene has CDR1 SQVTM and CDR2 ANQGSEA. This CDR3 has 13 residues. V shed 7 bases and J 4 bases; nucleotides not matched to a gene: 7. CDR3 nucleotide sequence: TGCAGCGCCCCGGGACAGAAGTACAATGAGCAGTTCTTC. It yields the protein CSAPGQKYNEQFF.

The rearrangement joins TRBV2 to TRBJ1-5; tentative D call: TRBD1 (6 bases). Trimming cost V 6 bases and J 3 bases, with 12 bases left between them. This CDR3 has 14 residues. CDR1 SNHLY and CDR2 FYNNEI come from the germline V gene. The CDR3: CASREGGDNQPQHF. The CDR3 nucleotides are TGTGCCAGCAGGGAGGGGGGAGACAATCAGCCCCAGCATTTT.

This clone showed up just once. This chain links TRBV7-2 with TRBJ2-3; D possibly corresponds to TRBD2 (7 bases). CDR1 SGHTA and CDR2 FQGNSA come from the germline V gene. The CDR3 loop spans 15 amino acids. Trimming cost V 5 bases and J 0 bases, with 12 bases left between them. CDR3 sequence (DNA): TGTGCCAGCAGCCTCGGGGGGCCAAGCACAGATACGCAGTATTTT. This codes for CASSLGGPSTDTQYF.

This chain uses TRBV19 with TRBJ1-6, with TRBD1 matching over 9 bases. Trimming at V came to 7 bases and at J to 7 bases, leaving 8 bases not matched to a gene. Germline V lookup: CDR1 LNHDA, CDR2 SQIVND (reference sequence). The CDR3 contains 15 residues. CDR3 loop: CASIKSGQGNSPLHF. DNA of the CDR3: TGTGCCAGTATTAAATCCGGACAGGGGAATTCACCCCTCCACTTT.

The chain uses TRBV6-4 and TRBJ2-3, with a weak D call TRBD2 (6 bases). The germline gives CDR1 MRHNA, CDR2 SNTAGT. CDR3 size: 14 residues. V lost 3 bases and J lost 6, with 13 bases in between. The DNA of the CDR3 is TGTGCCAGCAGTGATGGGGTCGGGGGTGATACGCAGTATTTT. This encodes CASSDGVGGDTQYF.

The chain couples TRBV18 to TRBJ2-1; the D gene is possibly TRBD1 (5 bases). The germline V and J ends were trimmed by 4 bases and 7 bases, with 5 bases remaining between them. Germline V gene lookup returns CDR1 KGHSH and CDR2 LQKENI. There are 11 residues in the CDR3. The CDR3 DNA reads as TGTGCCAGCTCACGACAGAATGAGCAGTTCTTC. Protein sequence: CASSRQNEQFF.

CDR3 in DNA: TGTGCCAGTAGTAATCGCCGCAGTCCAACCTACGAGCAGTACTTC. Translated, it gives CASSNRRSPTYEQYF. The V and J genes are TRBV19 and TRBJ2-7; D is unclear. This CDR3 is built from 15 residues. Germline V lookup: CDR1 LNHDA, CDR2 SQIVND (reference sequence). Trimming removed 4 bases from V and 2 bases from J, with 15 bases in between.

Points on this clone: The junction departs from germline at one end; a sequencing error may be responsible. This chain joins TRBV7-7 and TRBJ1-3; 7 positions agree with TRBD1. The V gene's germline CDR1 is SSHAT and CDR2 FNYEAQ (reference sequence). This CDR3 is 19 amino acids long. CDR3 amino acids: CASSLGGGSTHSSGNTIYF. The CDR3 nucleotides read TGTGCTAGCAGCTTAGGAGGGGGCTCGACGCATAGCTCTGGAAACACCATATATTTT.

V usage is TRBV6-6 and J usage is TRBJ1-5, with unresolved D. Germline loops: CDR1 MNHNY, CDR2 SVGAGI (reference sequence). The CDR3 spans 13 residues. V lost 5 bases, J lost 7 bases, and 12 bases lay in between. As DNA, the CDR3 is TGTGCCAGCAGTCCCCTTAGTAACCAGCCCCAGCATTTT. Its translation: CASSPLSNQPQHF.